This T cell receptor (beta chain) is drawn from a study of blood T cells in healthy people across ages. Whole-study results and caveats: Considered underestimates were the diversity estimates obtained from one million T cells.

Sample donors were healthy Caucasian individuals that came from Russia, aged about 6 to 95. The study isolated at least 7 million PBMCs from each sample. Next came a second PCR, run for roughly 6 to 11 cycles, which used a sample-barcoded 5' primer along with a J-beta primer mix. A template-switch adaptor containing 12 random nucleotides labeled each cDNA molecule. From the 5' RACE reads, TCRdb called clonotypes with MiXCR, one entry per CDR3 protein. This sample has around 1.7 million distinct CDR3 sequences, with 25% to 30% found just once. V was trimmed by 5 bases and J by 5 bases, leaving 11 bases between them. Germline lookup yields CDR1 SQVTM and CDR2 ANQGSEA. The CDR3 loop spans 12 amino acids. Points on this clonotype: Antigen unknown.

The J gene is TRBJ2-3, the V gene TRBV29-1; no clear D. The source material was blood. The sequence came from a woman in her 30s in good health. CDR3 region: CSVWLNIDTQYF. CDR3 bases: TGCAGCGTTTGGCTTAACATAGATACGCAGTATTTT.